The source of this T cell receptor (beta chain) is a study of blood T cell repertoires in COVID-19. Study-wide context: Sample material is recorded as cDNA or gDNA derived from T cells, B-cell-depleted T cells, or PBMCs.

In the original processing: Nucleated cell number was recorded as an estimate derived from reference gene primer amplification. Produced via immunoSEQ multiplex PCR; TCRdb's table is partial and in-frame only. V and J calls and clone size come straight from that table; D and trimming were deduced from the DNA. The sample holds some 150,000 clones, 80% seen once. Germline-derived CDR1 and CDR2 are PRHDT and FYEKMQ (reference sequence). The V gene end was trimmed by 5 bases and the J gene end by 6 bases; junction bases not matched to a gene: 12. The CDR3 covers 17 residues. The TCR was taken from a man in his sixties with acute or convalescent COVID-19. The material sequenced was peripheral blood. V usage is TRBV13 and J usage is TRBJ2-2; 10 nucleotides align to TRBD1. For the CDR3, the DNA is TGTGCCAGCAGCCCAAGGCGGGACAGGGGCGTTGCCGGGGAGCTGTTTTTT. Protein product: CASSPRRDRGVAGELFF.